This entry lists 20 T cell receptor beta chains sequenced from one sample in a study of OX40 agonist ivuxolimab in advanced cancers. The method was immunoSEQ multiplex PCR; TCRdb's version includes in-frame clones alone and lacks a portion of them. The profile shows under 100,000 clones, around 90% of them singletons. Sequenced here: CD4+ or CD8+ T cells sorted from blood, sampled in a trial of the OX40 agonist ivuxolimab. These receptors originate from an adult with an advanced solid tumor such as melanoma, head and neck, liver or kidney cancer.

CDR3 in DNA: TGTGCCAGCAGAAAAACAGATACGCAGTATTTT. Its protein is CASRKTDTQYF. The chain has TRBV27 and TRBJ2-3; no reliable D call. V was trimmed by 6 bases and J by 3 bases, leaving 4 bases between them. The CDR3 totals 11 residues. Germline V gene data show CDR1 as MNHEY and CDR2 as SMNVEV (reference sequence).

V gene TRBV7-2 combines with J gene TRBJ2-3; 7 bases align to TRBD1. Germline V lookup: CDR1 SGHTA, CDR2 FQGNSA. The CDR3 is 19 amino acids. V lost 2 bases, J lost 4 bases, and 18 bases stayed unmatched. CDR3 sequence reads: CASSLPRGRNLGSSDTQYF. The CDR3 nucleotides read TGTGCCAGCAGCTTACCTAGGGGGCGTAACCTGGGGAGTTCAGATACGCAGTATTTT. The full variable domain, rest sourced from reference TRBV7-2 and TRBJ2-3, is GAGVSQSPSNKVTEKGKDVELRCDPISGHTALYWYRQSLGQGLEFLIYFQGNSAPDKSGLPSDRFSAERTGGSVSTLTIQRTQQEDSAVYLCASSLPRGRNLGSSDTQYFGPGTRLTVL.

In this sample, this clone turned up once. DNA of the CDR3: TGTGCCAGCAGACCCACTAGCTCACCCGGGGAGCTGTTTTTT. It yields the protein CASRPTSSPGELFF. The chain employs TRBV7-6 and TRBJ2-2; D perhaps matches TRBD2 (6 bases). The CDR3 sequence is 14 residues long. The germline CDR1 and CDR2 sequences are SGHVS and FNYEAQ. The V gene lost 6 bases and the J gene lost 6 bases, with 14 bases spanning the gap.

Notes on this clone: One end of the junction does not line up with germline, which may come from a read error. The V call is TRBV29-1, the J call TRBJ1-1; D ambiguous. CDR3 size: 12 residues. Germline-derived CDR1 and CDR2 are SQVTM and ANQGSEA. The CDR3 sequence: CSVVVDSGAGHF. The CDR3 bases are TGCAGCGTTGTAGTAGATTCGGGTGCGGGCCACTTT. The full variable domain, in which reference TRBV29-1 and TRBJ1-1 provide the parts outside the CDR3, is SAVISQKPSRDICQRGTSLTIQCQVDSQVTMMFWYRQQPGQSLTLIATANQGSEATYESGFVIDKFPISRPNLTFSTLTVSNMSPEDSSIYLCSVVVDSGAGHFGQGTRLTVV.

The chain joins TRBV11-2 to TRBJ2-7, with a possible D match to TRBD2 (7 bases). Germline V lookup: CDR1 SGHAT, CDR2 FQNNGV. This CDR3 comprises 15 residues. The V and J ends lost 0 bases and 6 bases respectively, with 15 bases between them. CDR3 loop: CASSLEGGLDFEQYF. The DNA for the CDR3 is TGTGCCAGCAGCTTAGAGGGGGGGCTTGATTTCGAGCAGTACTTC.

A single count supports this clone. V is TRBV12-1 and J is TRBJ1-2; the table names TRBD1, a call not compared with the DNA. TRBV12-1 is a listed pseudogene. CDR3 length equals 16 residues. The CDR3 here is CASSFFRDRESYGYTF. The DNA of the CDR3 is TGTGCCAGCAGCTTTTTCCGGGACAGGGAGAGCTATGGCTACACCTTC.

The chain joins TRBV11-3 to TRBJ2-2, with TRBD1 as a possible D gene (6 bases). Trimming took 3 bases from V and 4 from J, leaving 12 bases between them. This CDR3 spans 15 amino acids. The germline V gene has CDR1 SGHNT and CDR2 YENEEA. As DNA, the CDR3 is TGTGCCAGCAGCTTGGGCAGGGGAAGCACCGGGGAGCTGTTTTTT. Translation: CASSLGRGSTGELFF.

The CDR3 DNA reads as TGTGCCAGTAGTGCGGACAGGGGTGCTGAAAAACTGTTTTTT. Translating gives CASSADRGAEKLFF. The V call is TRBV19, the J call TRBJ1-4, with TRBD1 matching 9 bases. With V trimmed by 5 bases and J by 7 bases, 5 bases remained unmatched. The CDR3 spans 14 residues. Germline lookup yields CDR1 LNHDA and CDR2 SQIVND (reference sequence).

The V and J genes are TRBV2 and TRBJ2-1; TRBD1 might be the D (5 bases). Germline assignment: CDR1 SNHLY and CDR2 FYNNEI. This CDR3 region has 14 residues. V shed 1 base and J shed 5 bases, with 9 bases lying between them. The CDR3 reads CASSEEGVDNEQFF. CDR3 DNA sequence: TGTGCCAGCAGTGAAGAAGGGGTGGACAATGAGCAGTTCTTC.

The V gene is TRBV15, the J gene TRBJ2-2, with no clear D. Germline V gives CDR1 LNHNV, CDR2 YYDKDF (reference sequence). The ends were cut back, 0 bases at V and 1 base at J, with 6 bases in the middle. The CDR3 length is 15 residues. CDR3 DNA: TGTGCCACCAGCAGAGAAGGGCAGAACACCGGGGAGCTGTTTTTT. It is translated as CATSREGQNTGELFF. The variable domain in full, with the rest retrieved from reference TRBV15 and TRBJ2-2, is DAMVIQNPRYQVTQFGKPVTLSCSQTLNHNVMYWYQQKSSQAPKLLFHYYDKDFNNEADTPDNFQSRRPNTSFCFLDIRSPGLGDTAMYLCATSREGQNTGELFFGEGSRLTVL.

This chain joins TRBV27 and TRBJ1-2; 10 bases are shared with TRBD1. J gave up 8 bases and V 8 bases, and 17 bases lay outside the gene matches. CDR3 size: 16 residues. In germline, CDR1 is MNHEY, CDR2 SMNVEV (reference sequence). The CDR3 spells CASGTDRGGEGSGYTF. In nucleotides, the CDR3 is TGTGCCAGCGGGACGGACAGGGGGGGTGAAGGCTCAGGCTACACCTTC.

The genes are TRBV5-1 and TRBJ2-1; 10 nucleotides line up with TRBD2. CDR3 length: 16 amino acids. The V segment lost 4 bases and the J segment 4 bases; nucleotides outside the gene matches: 8. CDR1 and CDR2 from the germline V gene are SGHRS and YFSETQ. This CDR3 reads CASSASGGALYNEQFF. The CDR3 bases are TGCGCCAGCAGCGCAAGCGGGGGGGCCCTGTACAATGAGCAGTTCTTC. Filled out from reference TRBV5-1 and TRBJ2-1, the complete variable domain reads KAGVTQTPRYLIKTRGQQVTLSCSPISGHRSVSWYQQTPGQGLQFLFEYFSETQRNKGNFPGRFSGRQFSNSRSEMNVSTLELGDSALYLCASSASGGALYNEQFFGPGTRLTVL.

The chain employs TRBV7-8 and TRBJ1-2; no reliable D call. V was pared by 7 bases and J by 4 bases, with 16 bases between. Germline assignment: CDR1 SGHVS and CDR2 FQNEAQ. The CDR3 runs 14 residues. Written as DNA, the CDR3 is TGTGCCAGCAACCCTCTGCCGGCGGGCTATGGCTACACCTTC. Protein: CASNPLPAGYGYTF.

V gene TRBV4-2 combines with J gene TRBJ1-3; 7 bases agree with TRBD1. The CDR3 extends over 14 amino acids. CDR1 LGHNA and CDR2 YNFKEQ come from the germline V gene. V trimming: 4 bases; J trimming: 4 bases; junction bases outside the gene matches: 4. The CDR3, as DNA: TGTGCCAGCAGCCGAACAGGGGAAGGAAACACCATATATTTT. Translated: CASSRTGEGNTIYF.

The chain couples TRBV27 to TRBJ1-5; TRBD1 agrees at 8 bases. The CDR3 contains 15 residues. The V gene end was trimmed by 6 bases and the J gene end by 9 bases; junction bases not matched to a gene: 13. Germline CDR1 reads MNHEY; CDR2 reads SMNVEV (reference sequence). The DNA for the CDR3 is TGTGCCAGCAGCGGAGCGACAGGGGCGAAGGGGCCCCAGCATTTT. Its translation: CASSGATGAKGPQHF.

The chain carries TRBV5-1 and TRBJ1-1; maybe TRBD1 (6 bases). CDR3 length: 13 residues. V gave up 3 bases and J gave up 3 bases, with 9 bases separating them. Looked up from germline, CDR1 is SGHRS and CDR2 is YFSETQ. The CDR3, as DNA: TGCGCCAGCAGCTGGGGGCAGGACACTGAAGCTTTCTTT. Amino acids: CASSWGQDTEAFF.

The chain joins TRBV7-8 to TRBJ1-6, with 8 bases that match TRBD1. CDR1 and CDR2 from the germline V gene are SGHVS and FQNEAQ. The CDR3 is made up of 16 amino acids. Trimming removed 2 bases from V and 5 bases from J; junction bases left unmatched: 5. CDR3 nucleotide sequence: TGTGCCAGCAGCTTACTACGGGACAGGAATAATTCACCCCTCCACTTT. As protein: CASSLLRDRNNSPLHF.

In nucleotides, the CDR3 is TGTGCCAGCAGCTTGTCAGGACAGGGACAACAGGAGACCCAGTACTTC. This translates into CASSLSGQGQQETQYF. The V gene is TRBV5-6, the J gene TRBJ2-5; 8 bases match TRBD1. This CDR3 contains 16 residues. The J segment lost 5 bases and the V segment lost 1 base, leaving 10 bases of the junction unmatched. Per the germline V gene, CDR1 is SGHDT and CDR2 is YYEEEE.

Comments on this clone: Other DNA sequences within the sample encode an identical CDR3. The genes are TRBV28 and TRBJ2-1; D call uncertain. The CDR3 covers 15 residues. V was cut by 2 bases and J by 0 bases, with 8 bases left in between. The V gene's germline CDR1 is MDHEN and CDR2 SYDVKM. CDR3 nucleotides: TGTGCCAGCAGTTTAACTCTCAGCTCCTACAATGAGCAGTTCTTC. This codes for CASSLTLSSYNEQFF.

The V call is TRBV5-6, the J call TRBJ1-1; no clear D. The CDR3 contains 13 residues. Looked up from germline, CDR1 is SGHDT and CDR2 is YYEEEE. V lost 0 bases and J lost 4, with 7 bases in between. The CDR3 protein is CASSLGMATEAFF. In nucleotides, the CDR3 is TGTGCCAGCAGCTTGGGGATGGCCACTGAAGCTTTCTTT. Combining the CDR3 with reference TRBV5-6 and TRBJ1-1 gives the whole variable domain DAGVTQSPTHLIKTRGQQVTLRCSPKSGHDTVSWYQQALGQGPQFIFQYYEEEERQRGNFPDRFSGHQFPNYSSELNVNALLLGDSALYLCASSLGMATEAFFGQGTRLTVV.